A single sample gave rise to the 5 T cell receptor beta chains below, sequenced in a study of blood T cell repertoires in COVID-19. The data were produced by immunoSEQ multiplex PCR, yet TCRdb's version contains in-frame clones alone and is incomplete. The sample includes about 28,000 clones, less than 90% of them seen just once. What was sequenced was peripheral blood. The receptors stem from a human donor in a cohort sampled during active COVID-19.

The rearrangement joins TRBV28 to TRBJ1-2; 7 bases are a match to TRBD1. Trimming cost V 5 bases and J 4 bases; bases outside gene matches: 4. CDR3 length equals 13 residues. Germline CDR1 reads MDHEN; CDR2 reads SYDVKM. The CDR3 spells CASSPGQVYGYTF. The DNA for the CDR3 is TGTGCCAGCAGTCCCGGACAGGTCTATGGCTACACCTTC.

This chain links TRBV19 with TRBJ1-1, with a tentative D call TRBD1 (5 bases). Germline V gene sequence: CDR1 LNHDA, CDR2 SQIVND (reference sequence). V lost 5 bases and J lost 0, with 16 bases in between. The length of the CDR3 is 16 residues. CDR3 region: CASSAGGAGVNTEAFF. The CDR3 coding sequence is TGTGCCAGTAGTGCTGGCGGGGCAGGAGTGAACACTGAAGCTTTCTTT. The variable domain in full, with the rest retrieved from reference TRBV19 and TRBJ1-1, is DGGITQSPKYLFRKEGQNVTLSCEQNLNHDAMYWYRQDPGQGLRLIYYSQIVNDFQKGDIAEGYSVSREKKESFPLTVTSAQKNPTAFYLCASSAGGAGVNTEAFFGQGTRLTVV.

J is TRBJ2-1 and V is TRBV6-2 or TRBV6-3, with 8 bases fitting TRBD1. V lost 2 bases, J lost 6 bases, and 9 bases stayed unmatched. This CDR3 has 16 residues. From germline, CDR1 is MNHEY and CDR2 SVGEGT. The CDR3 reads CASSYGRRQGSNEQFF. In DNA, the CDR3 is TGTGCCAGCAGTTACGGGCGGAGACAGGGGAGCAATGAGCAGTTCTTC.

The chain recombines TRBV27 with TRBJ1-4; 10 bases are shared with TRBD1. After removal of 3 bases from V and 8 bases from J, the junction contained 3 bases not matched to a gene. This CDR3 is 14 amino acids long. CDR1 MNHEY and CDR2 SMNVEV come from the germline V gene (reference sequence). The CDR3 sequence is CASSFDRGLEKLFF. The DNA for the CDR3 is TGTGCCAGCAGTTTCGACAGGGGGCTCGAAAAACTGTTTTTT.

This chain links TRBV6-6 with TRBJ1-2; 7 bases line up with TRBD1. J was trimmed by 8 bases and V by 5 bases; bases with no gene match: 8. The CDR3 contains 13 residues. Germline lookup yields CDR1 MNHNY and CDR2 SVGAGI (reference sequence). The CDR3 bases are TGTGCCAGCAGTGACAGGGAGTCCGACGGCTACACCTTC. It translates to CASSDRESDGYTF.